The clone carrying this TCR beta chain was picked up a small number of times. Its antigen is not known. Preparing the TCRbeta library involved the use of unique molecular identifiers. TCRdb analysed the PCR reads with MiXCR anew, one entry per CDR3 protein. The sample has about 210,000 distinct CDR3 sequences, approximately 17% seen once. The CDR3 has 13 amino acids. These data originate in a study of T-cell reconstitution after alpha-beta-depleted transplantation in children. General study points: Where alpha-beta T cells came from about two months after transplant was reportedly several hundred expanded graft clones.

This sequence was found in a male patient aged 2-10 years who had a stem cell transplant for acute lymphoblastic leukemia, so the T cells may come from the graft donor. The sequencing used PBMCs, mostly from graft donor cells, collected 360 days after TCRalphabeta/CD19-depleted stem cell transplant. The chain uses TRBV12-3 or TRBV12-4 and TRBJ2-2; TRBD2 matches at 7 bases. Here the CDR3 DNA reads TGTGTCTACAGCGGGGCGAACACCGGGGAGCTGTTTTTT. This gives the protein CVYSGANTGELFF.